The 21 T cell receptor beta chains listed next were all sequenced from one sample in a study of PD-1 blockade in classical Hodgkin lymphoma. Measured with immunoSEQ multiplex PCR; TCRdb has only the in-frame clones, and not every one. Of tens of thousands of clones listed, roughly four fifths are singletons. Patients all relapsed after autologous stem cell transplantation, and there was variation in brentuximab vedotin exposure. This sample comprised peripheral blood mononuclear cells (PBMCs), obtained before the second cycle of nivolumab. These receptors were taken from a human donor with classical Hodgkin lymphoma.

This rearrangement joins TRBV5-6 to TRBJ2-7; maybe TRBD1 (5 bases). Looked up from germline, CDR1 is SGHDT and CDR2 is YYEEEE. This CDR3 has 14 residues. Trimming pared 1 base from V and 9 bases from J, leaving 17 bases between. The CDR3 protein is CASSLTGSLRVQYF. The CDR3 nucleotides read TGTGCCAGCAGCTTGACAGGAAGTCTCCGCGTGCAGTACTTC.

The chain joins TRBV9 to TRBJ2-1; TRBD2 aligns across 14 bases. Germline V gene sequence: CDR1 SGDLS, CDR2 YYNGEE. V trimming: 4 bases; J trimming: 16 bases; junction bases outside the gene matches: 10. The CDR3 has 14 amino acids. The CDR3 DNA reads TGTGCCAGCAGCACCGGACTAGCGGGGGGCCCCGACTTCTTC. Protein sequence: CASSTGLAGGPDFF.

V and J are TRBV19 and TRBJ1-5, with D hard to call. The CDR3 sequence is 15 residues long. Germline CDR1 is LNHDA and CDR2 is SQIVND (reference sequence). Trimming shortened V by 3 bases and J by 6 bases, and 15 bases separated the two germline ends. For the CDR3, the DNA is TGTGCCAGTAGTATTCGTTCGACCGATTTTCAGCCCCAGCATTTT. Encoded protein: CASSIRSTDFQPQHF.

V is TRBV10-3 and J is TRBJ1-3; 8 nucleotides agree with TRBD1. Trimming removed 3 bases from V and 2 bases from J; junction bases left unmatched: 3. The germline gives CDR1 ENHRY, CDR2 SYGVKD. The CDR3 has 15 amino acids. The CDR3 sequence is CAISEWTGTGNTIYF. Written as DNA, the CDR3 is TGTGCCATCAGTGAATGGACAGGGACTGGAAACACCATATATTTT.

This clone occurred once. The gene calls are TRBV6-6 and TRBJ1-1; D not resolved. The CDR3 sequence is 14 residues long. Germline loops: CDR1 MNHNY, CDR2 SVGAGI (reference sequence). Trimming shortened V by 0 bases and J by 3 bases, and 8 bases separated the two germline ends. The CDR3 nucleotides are TGTGCCAGCAGTTACTCTGGGGTAGACACTGAAGCTTTCTTT. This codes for CASSYSGVDTEAFF.

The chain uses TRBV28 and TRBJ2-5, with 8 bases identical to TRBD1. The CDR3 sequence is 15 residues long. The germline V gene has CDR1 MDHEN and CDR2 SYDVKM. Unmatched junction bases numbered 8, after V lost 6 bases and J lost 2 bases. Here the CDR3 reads CASRLPGTGQETQYF. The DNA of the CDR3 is TGTGCCAGCAGACTCCCCGGGACAGGTCAAGAGACCCAGTACTTC.

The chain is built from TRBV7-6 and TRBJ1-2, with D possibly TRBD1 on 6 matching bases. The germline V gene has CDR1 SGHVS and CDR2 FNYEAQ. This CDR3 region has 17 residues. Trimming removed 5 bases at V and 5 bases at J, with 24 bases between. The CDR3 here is CASSQGTPDRTLYGYTF. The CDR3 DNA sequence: TGTGCCAGCAGCCAAGGTACCCCAGACAGGACCCTATATGGCTACACCTTC.

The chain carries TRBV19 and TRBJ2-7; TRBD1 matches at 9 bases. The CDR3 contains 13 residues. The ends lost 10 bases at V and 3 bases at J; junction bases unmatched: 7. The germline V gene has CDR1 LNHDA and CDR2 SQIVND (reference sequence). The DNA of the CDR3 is TGTGCCACTGGACCGGGACAGGGCTACGAGCAGTACTTC. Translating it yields CATGPGQGYEQYF.

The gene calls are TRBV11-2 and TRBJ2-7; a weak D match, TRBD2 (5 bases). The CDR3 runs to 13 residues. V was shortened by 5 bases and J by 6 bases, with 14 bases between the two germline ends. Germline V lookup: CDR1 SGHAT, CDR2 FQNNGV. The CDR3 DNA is TGTGCCAGCAGCCCCCGGAGGAGTTCCGAGCAGTACTTC. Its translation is CASSPRRSSEQYF.

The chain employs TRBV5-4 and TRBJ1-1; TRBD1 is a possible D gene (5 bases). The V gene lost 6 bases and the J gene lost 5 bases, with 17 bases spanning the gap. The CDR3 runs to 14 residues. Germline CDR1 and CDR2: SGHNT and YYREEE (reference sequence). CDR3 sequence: CASTPGARGTEAFF. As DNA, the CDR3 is TGTGCCAGCACACCTGGGGCCAGAGGTACTGAAGCTTTCTTT.

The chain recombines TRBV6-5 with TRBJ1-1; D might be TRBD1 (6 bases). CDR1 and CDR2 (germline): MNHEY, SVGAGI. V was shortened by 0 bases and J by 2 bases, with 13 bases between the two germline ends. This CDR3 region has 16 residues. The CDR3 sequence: CASSYSGQRINTEAFF. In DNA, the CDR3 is TGTGCCAGCAGTTACTCTGGACAGAGAATTAACACTGAAGCTTTCTTT.

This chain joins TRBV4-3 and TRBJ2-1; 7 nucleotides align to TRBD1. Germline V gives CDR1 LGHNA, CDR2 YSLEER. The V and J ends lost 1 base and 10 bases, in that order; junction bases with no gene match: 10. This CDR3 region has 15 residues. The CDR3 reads CASSQARTGSGEQFF. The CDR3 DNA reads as TGCGCCAGCAGCCAAGCTCGGACAGGATCCGGAGAGCAGTTCTTC.

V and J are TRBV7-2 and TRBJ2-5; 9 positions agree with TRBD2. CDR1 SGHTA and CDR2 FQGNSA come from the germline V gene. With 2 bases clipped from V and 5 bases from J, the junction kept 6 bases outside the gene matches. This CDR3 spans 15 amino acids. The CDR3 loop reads CASSLMGLASETQYF. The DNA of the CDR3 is TGTGCCAGCAGCTTAATGGGACTAGCTTCCGAGACCCAGTACTTC. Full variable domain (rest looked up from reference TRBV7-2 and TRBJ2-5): GAGVSQSPSNKVTEKGKDVELRCDPISGHTALYWYRQSLGQGLEFLIYFQGNSAPDKSGLPSDRFSAERTGGSVSTLTIQRTQQEDSAVYLCASSLMGLASETQYFGPGTRLLVL.

CDR3 loop: CASSQGGSGYNEQFF. In nucleotides, the CDR3 is TGCGCCAGCAGCCAAGGAGGGTCCGGGTACAATGAGCAGTTCTTC. The chain carries TRBV4-3 and TRBJ2-1; weak D call: TRBD2 (5 bases). The V gene lost 1 base and the J gene lost 4 bases, with 11 bases spanning the gap. The CDR3 totals 15 residues. Germline V gene sequence: CDR1 LGHNA, CDR2 YSLEER.

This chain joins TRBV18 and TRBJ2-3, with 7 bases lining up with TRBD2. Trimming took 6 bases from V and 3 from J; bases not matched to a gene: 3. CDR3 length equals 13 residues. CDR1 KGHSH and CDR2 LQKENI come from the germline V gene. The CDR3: CASSVGGTDTQYF. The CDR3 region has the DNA TGTGCCAGCTCCGTGGGGGGGACAGATACGCAGTATTTT.

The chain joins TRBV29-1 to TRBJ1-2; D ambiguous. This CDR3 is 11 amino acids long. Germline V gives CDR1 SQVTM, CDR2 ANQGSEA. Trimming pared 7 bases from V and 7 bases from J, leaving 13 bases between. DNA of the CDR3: TGCAGCGCCCGCCCATCAGGTGGCTACACCTTC. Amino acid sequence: CSARPSGGYTF. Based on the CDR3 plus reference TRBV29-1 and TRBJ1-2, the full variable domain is SAVISQKPSRDICQRGTSLTIQCQVDSQVTMMFWYRQQPGQSLTLIATANQGSEATYESGFVIDKFPISRPNLTFSTLTVSNMSPEDSSIYLCSARPSGGYTFGSGTRLTVV.

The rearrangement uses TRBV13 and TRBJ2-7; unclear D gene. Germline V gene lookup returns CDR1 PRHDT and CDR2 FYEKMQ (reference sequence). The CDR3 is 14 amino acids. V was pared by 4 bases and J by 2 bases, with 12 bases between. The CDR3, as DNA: TGTGCCAGCAGCTCGGACCCCTCGGCCTACGAGCAGTACTTC. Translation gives CASSSDPSAYEQYF.

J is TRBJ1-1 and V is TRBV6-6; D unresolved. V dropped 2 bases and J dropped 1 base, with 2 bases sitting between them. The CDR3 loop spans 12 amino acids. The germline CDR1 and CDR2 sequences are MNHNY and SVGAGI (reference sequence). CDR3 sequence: CASSYRNTEAFF. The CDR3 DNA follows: TGTGCCAGCAGTTACAGGAACACTGAAGCTTTCTTT.

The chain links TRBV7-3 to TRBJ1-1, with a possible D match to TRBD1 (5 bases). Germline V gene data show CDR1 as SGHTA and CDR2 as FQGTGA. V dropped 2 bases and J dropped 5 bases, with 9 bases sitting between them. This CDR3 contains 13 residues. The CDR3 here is CASSLGHSTEAFF. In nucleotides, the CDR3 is TGTGCCAGCAGCTTAGGACATTCGACTGAAGCTTTCTTT.

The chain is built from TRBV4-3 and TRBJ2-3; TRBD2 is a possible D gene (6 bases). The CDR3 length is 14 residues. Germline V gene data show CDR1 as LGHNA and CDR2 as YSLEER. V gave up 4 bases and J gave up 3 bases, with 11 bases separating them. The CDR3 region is CASSPSGGTDTQYF. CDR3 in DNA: TGCGCCAGCAGCCCCAGTGGAGGGACAGATACGCAGTATTTT.

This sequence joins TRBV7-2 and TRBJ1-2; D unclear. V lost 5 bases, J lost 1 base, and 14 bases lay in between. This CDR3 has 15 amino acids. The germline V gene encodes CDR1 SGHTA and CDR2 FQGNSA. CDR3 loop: CASSPRSQINYGYTF. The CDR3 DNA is TGTGCCAGCAGCCCCCGATCCCAGATTAACTATGGCTACACCTTC. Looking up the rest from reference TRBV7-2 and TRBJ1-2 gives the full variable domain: GAGVSQSPSNKVTEKGKDVELRCDPISGHTALYWYRQSLGQGLEFLIYFQGNSAPDKSGLPSDRFSAERTGGSVSTLTIQRTQQEDSAVYLCASSPRSQINYGYTFGSGTRLTVV.